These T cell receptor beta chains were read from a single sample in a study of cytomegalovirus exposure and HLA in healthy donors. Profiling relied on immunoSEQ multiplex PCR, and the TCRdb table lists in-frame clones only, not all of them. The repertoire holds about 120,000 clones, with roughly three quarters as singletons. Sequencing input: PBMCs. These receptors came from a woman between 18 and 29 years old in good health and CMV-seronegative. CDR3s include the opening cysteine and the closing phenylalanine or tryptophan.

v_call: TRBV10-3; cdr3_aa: CAISESDTFYGYTF
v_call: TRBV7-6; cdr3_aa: CALRGLVHYEQYF
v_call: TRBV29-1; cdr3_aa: CSVTGPTAETQYF
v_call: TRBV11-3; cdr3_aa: CASSLDPVGLAGYNEQFF
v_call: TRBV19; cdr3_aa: CASSILPGQPQHF
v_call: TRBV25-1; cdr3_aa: CASSVSETQYF
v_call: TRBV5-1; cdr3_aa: CASSPDGEETQYF
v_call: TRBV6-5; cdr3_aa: CASSQAGSGANVLTF
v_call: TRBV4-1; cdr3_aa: CASSVSSVNTGELFF
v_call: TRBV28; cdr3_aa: CASRLRDRGTNEKLFF
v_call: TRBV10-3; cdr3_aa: CAISPPQTNYGYTF
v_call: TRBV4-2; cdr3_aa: CASSQDLGGANVLTF
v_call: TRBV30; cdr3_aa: CAWSRGQVRTDTQYF
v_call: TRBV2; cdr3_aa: CASRETDYEQYF
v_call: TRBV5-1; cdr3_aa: CASSLDTGRTEAFF
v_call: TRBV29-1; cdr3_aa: CSAGQGNQPQHF
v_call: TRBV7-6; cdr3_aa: CASSLGDRNSPLHF
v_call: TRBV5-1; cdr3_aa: CASSLVGGARIEQFF
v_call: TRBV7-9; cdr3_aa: CASSRTRQANNEKLFF
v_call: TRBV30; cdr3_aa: CAWSQGKGNQPQHF
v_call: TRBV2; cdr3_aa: CASSEFLTGDTQYF
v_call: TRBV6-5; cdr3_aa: CASSYSGQDWGSPLHF
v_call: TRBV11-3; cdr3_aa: CASSLGGRRNTEAFF
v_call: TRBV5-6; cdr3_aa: CASSFGQGPKDQPQHF
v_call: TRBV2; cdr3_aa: CAIVDRDNEQFF
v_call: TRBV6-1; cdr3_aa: CASTRTGIGNTIYF
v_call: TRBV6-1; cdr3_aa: CASSLRTGAGDTQYF
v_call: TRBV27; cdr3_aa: CASSFLAGEYIQYF
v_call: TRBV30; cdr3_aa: CAWSFQGLYGYTF
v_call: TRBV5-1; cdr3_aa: CASSLGEGVNEKLFF
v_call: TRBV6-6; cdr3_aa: CASRRYTASYEQYF
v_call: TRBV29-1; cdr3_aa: CSVLREDNEQFF
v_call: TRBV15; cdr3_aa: CATSRDGQGAYNEQFF
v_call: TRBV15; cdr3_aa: CATSRDIIDYHGYTF
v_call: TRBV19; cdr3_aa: CASSIEGGALHF
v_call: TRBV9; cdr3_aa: CASSETQNTEAFF
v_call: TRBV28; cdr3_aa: CASSGPGGQTDTQYF